The present T cell receptor beta chain was sequenced within a study of T cells expressing NK-cell markers. Study information: Within the sequenced cohort of eight donors, seven exhibited HCMV seropositivity and one was seronegative.

The CDR3 consists of 14 residues. Germline CDR1 is SEHNR and CDR2 is FQNEAQ (reference sequence). TCRdb reprocessed the 5' RACE reads, keeping one entry per CDR3 protein, no DNA. The table lists a few hundred thousand distinct CDR3 sequences. The sequence was obtained from a man between 18 and 35 years old in good health. The rearrangement links TRBV7-9 to TRBJ2-7; TCRdb's D call of TRBD1 is untestable without DNA. Sequencing used blood T cells: a sorted CD56 or NKG2C T cell subset, CD4+ or CD8+ T cells, or bulk PBMC T cells (not recorded which). The CDR3 loop reads CASSPWGTKYEQYF.